Listed below are T cell receptor beta chains from one sample, sequenced in a study of T cell repertoires in cytomegalovirus infection. TCRdb re-derived calls from the reads in MiXCR, one entry per CDR3 protein. In the table there are roughly 49,000 distinct CDR3 sequences, roughly 20% of which are singletons. These receptors have no known antigen. Sample: PBMCs, sequenced either directly or after in vitro stimulation (not recorded which). Receptors were obtained from a human donor in good health (CMV status not recorded). Some clones in this sample may be carry-over from other donors' samples. Both conserved end residues are part of each CDR3. The order of the fields is CDR3 length, J gene, clone size, D gene, V gene, CDR3 DNA, CDR3 protein. A D gene is named only where the DNA matches it firmly. Size values are once, few and many counts, or a class for expanded clones, and some rows have none.

>15|TRBJ2-2|many|NA|TRBV7-2
TGTGCCAGCAGCGGAGTCCTCGGGGAAACCGGGGAGCTGTTTTTT
CASSGVLGETGELFF
>13|TRBJ2-1|NA|NA|TRBV5-1
TGCGCCAGCAGCTTGTGGAGTCTCGATGAGCAGTTCTTC
CASSLWSLDEQFF
>15|TRBJ2-1|few|TRBD2|TRBV7-7
TGTGCCAGCAGCTTAGGGGGGGGCTCCTACAATGAGCAGTTCTTC
CASSLGGGSYNEQFF
>15|TRBJ1-2|many|NA|TRBV7-2
TGTGCCAGCAGCCCAAAGGGGAGCTATCGGTATGGCTACACCTTC
CASSPKGSYRYGYTF
>16|TRBJ2-5|NA|NA|TRBV3-1
TGTGCCAGCAGCCACACAAAAGGGGGAGTCAAAGAGACCCAGTACTTC
CASSHTKGGVKETQYF
>14|TRBJ2-7|NA|TRBD2|TRBV27
TGTGCCAGCAGACTAGCGGGAGGACTTTACGAGCAGTACTTC
CASRLAGGLYEQYF
>16|TRBJ2-5|NA|NA|TRBV4-1
TGCGCCAGCAGCTTACGTCTGGGTGGGGGGCAAGAGACCCAGTACTTC
CASSLRLGGGQETQYF
>12|TRBJ1-2|NA|NA|TRBV6-2/TRBV6-3
TGTGCCAGCAGCCTCGGGGACCGGGGCTACACCTTC
CASSLGDRGYTF
>14|TRBJ2-5|NA|TRBD2|TRBV10-3
TGTGCCATCAGTGGTCTACTAGCGGGGGGGCCCCAGTACTTC
CAISGLLAGGPQYF
>13|TRBJ1-4|few|NA|TRBV4-3
TGCGCCAGCAGCCAAATGTTGTGGACAAGACTGTTTTTT
CASSQMLWTRLFF
>16|TRBJ1-4|many|NA|TRBV12-3/TRBV12-4
TGTGCCAGCAGCCGCCTAGCGGACTTTTGGGTTGAAAAACTGTTTTTT
CASSRLADFWVEKLFF
>15|TRBJ2-1|few|TRBD2|TRBV7-6
TGTGCCAGCAGCCCACCTAGCGGAAACTACAATGAGCAGTTCTTC
CASSPPSGNYNEQFF
>12|TRBJ2-3|NA|NA|TRBV2
TGTGCCAGCAAGGGGCGCACAGATACGCAGTATTTT
CASKGRTDTQYF
>13|TRBJ2-5|NA|NA|TRBV30
TGTGCCTGGAGTGTACAGGGAGGGGAGACCCAGTACTTC
CAWSVQGGETQYF
>17|TRBJ2-2|many|TRBD2|TRBV7-9
TGTGCCAGCAGCCCCGGACTAGCGGGAACAGGGACCGGGGAGCTGTTTTTT
CASSPGLAGTGTGELFF
>16|TRBJ2-5|NA|TRBD2|TRBV7-9
TGTGCCAGCAGCCCCCTAGGACTAGCGGATCAAGAGACCCAGTACTTC
CASSPLGLADQETQYF
>15|TRBJ2-7|many|TRBD2|TRBV3-1
TGTGCCAGCAGCCAGGGACCGGGACTAGCCTACGAGCAGTACTTC
CASSQGPGLAYEQYF
>14|TRBJ2-1|many|NA|TRBV29-1
TGCAGCGCCGAAGGGGGACGTCAATACAATGAGCAGTTCTTC
CSAEGGRQYNEQFF
>13|TRBJ2-5|few|NA|TRBV11-2
TGTGCCAGCAGCCCGGGACTCCAAGAGACCCAGTACTTC
CASSPGLQETQYF
>12|TRBJ2-7|many|NA|TRBV12-3/TRBV12-4
TGTGCCAGCAGCACTCTCGGGTCAAGGCAGTACTTC
CASSTLGSRQYF
>14|TRBJ1-2|many|NA|TRBV7-8
TGTGCCAGCAGCTTAGGAAGGTCTCCCTATGGCTACACCTTC
CASSLGRSPYGYTF
>12|TRBJ1-5|few|NA|TRBV6-5
TGTGCCAGCAGGGGGGACGGAGGGGTTCAGCATTTT
CASRGDGGVQHF
>15|TRBJ2-5|many|TRBD1|TRBV11-3
TGTGCCAGCAGCTTAAATTCAGGGGGCCAAGAGACCCAGTACTTC
CASSLNSGGQETQYF
>13|TRBJ1-5|NA|NA|TRBV6-1
TGTGCCAGCAGTGAAGTTTACAATCAGCCCCAGCATTTT
CASSEVYNQPQHF
>15|TRBJ2-3|NA|NA|TRBV5-6
TGTGCCAGCAGCTTGAACTTCCTCGGTATGGATACGCAGTATTTT
CASSLNFLGMDTQYF
>14|TRBJ2-3|NA|NA|TRBV15
TGTGCCACCCGCGCGGCCGTGAATGGGGATACGCAGTATTTT
CATRAAVNGDTQYF
>14|TRBJ1-1|many|TRBD1|TRBV7-9
TGTGCCAGCAGTTCTACGGGACAGCGCACTGAAGCTTTCTTT
CASSSTGQRTEAFF
>16|TRBJ2-1|NA|NA|TRBV25-1
TGTGCCAGCAGTGAACCAACAGGGTGGTCCTACAATGAGCAGTTCTTC
CASSEPTGWSYNEQFF
>15|TRBJ2-5|many|NA|TRBV12-3/TRBV12-4
TGTGCCAGCAGTTCACTCCATACAGGGACAGAGACCCAGTACTTC
CASSSLHTGTETQYF
>16|TRBJ1-1|few|NA|TRBV7-9
TGTGCCAGCAGCTTAGGGAGCCCAGGTTGGTCCACTGAAGCTTTCTTT
CASSLGSPGWSTEAFF
>14|TRBJ2-3|NA|NA|TRBV4-3
TGCGCCAGCAGCCACCGTGCTTGGGCGGATACGCAGTATTTT
CASSHRAWADTQYF
>12|TRBJ2-1|NA|NA|TRBV6-2/TRBV6-3
TGTGCCAGCAGTTACACGGGACTGATGCAGTTCTTC
CASSYTGLMQFF
>12|TRBJ2-1|few|NA|TRBV5-6
TGTGCCAGCAGCTACTCTAGCTATGAGCAGTTCTTC
CASSYSSYEQFF
>16|TRBJ2-1|NA|TRBD2|TRBV20-1
TGCAGTGCTCTCCCCACTAGCGGGGGGGCCTGGAATGAGCAGTTCTTC
CSALPTSGGAWNEQFF
>16|TRBJ2-2|NA|NA|TRBV2
TGTGCCAGCAGTCCCAACCAGGGGGGCGGCACCGGGGAGCTGTTTTTT
CASSPNQGGGTGELFF
>16|TRBJ2-5|few|TRBD1|TRBV20-1
TGCAGTGCTAGAGAGTTGAGTAGGGGGCGGCAAGAGACCCAGTACTTC
CSARELSRGRQETQYF
>15|TRBJ2-2|medium-sized|NA|TRBV12-3/TRBV12-4
TGTGCCAGCAGTTTAACATGGACGAACACCGGGGAGCTGTTTTTT
CASSLTWTNTGELFF
>16|TRBJ2-3|few|NA|TRBV5-1
TGCGCCAGCAGCTTGGGGCCCCCCCTGAGCACAGATACGCAGTATTTT
CASSLGPPLSTDTQYF
>15|TRBJ2-5|NA|TRBD1|TRBV3-1
TGTGCCAGCAGCCCCGGGACAGCAATCAAAGAGACCCAGTACTTC
CASSPGTAIKETQYF
>13|TRBJ2-5|few|TRBD2|TRBV6-2/TRBV6-3
TGTGCCACTCGGCGGGAGGGATGGGAGACCCAGTACTTC
CATRREGWETQYF
>11|TRBJ1-1|many|NA|TRBV12-3/TRBV12-4
TGTGCCAGCAGTTTTAACACTGAAGCTTTCTTT
CASSFNTEAFF
>14|TRBJ2-3|NA|NA|TRBV20-1
TGCAGTGCTAGGCCCCCCCGGTACACAGATACGCAGTATTTT
CSARPPRYTDTQYF
>15|TRBJ2-2|many|TRBD2|TRBV6-1
TGTGCCAGCAGAAGTAGAGCGGGGTACTCCGGGGAGCTGTTTTTT
CASRSRAGYSGELFF
>17|TRBJ2-5|few|NA|TRBV7-4
TGTGCCAGCAGCTTATCACCCAGCTGGGGGTTTCAAGAGACCCAGTACTTC
CASSLSPSWGFQETQYF
>13|TRBJ2-3|few|TRBD1|TRBV7-9
TGTGCCAGCAGACAGGGGTTCGGTAATACGCAGTATTTT
CASRQGFGNTQYF
>12|TRBJ1-3|few|NA|TRBV2
TGTGCCAGCATGGTTGGGAGAAACACCATATATTTT
CASMVGRNTIYF
>14|TRBJ1-1|few|TRBD1|TRBV12-3/TRBV12-4
TGTGCCAGCAGTCCTCGACAGGGAATCCCTGAAGCTTTCTTT
CASSPRQGIPEAFF
>15|TRBJ1-5|many|NA|TRBV12-3/TRBV12-4
TGTGCCAGCAGTCCCGGCGGAGTTTGGGGTCAGCCCCAGCATTTT
CASSPGGVWGQPQHF
>16|TRBJ2-1|NA|TRBD2|TRBV4-1
TGCGCCAGCAGCCAAGAGGCGGGGGACCCCTACAATGAGCAGTTCTTC
CASSQEAGDPYNEQFF
>15|TRBJ2-5|few|TRBD2|TRBV2
TGTGCCAGCGCCCTAGCGGGGCTGGCCGGGGAGACCCAGTACTTC
CASALAGLAGETQYF
>14|TRBJ2-2|many|NA|TRBV7-9
TGTGCCAGCAGCTTAGGAGGACGGTCCGGGGAGCTGTTTTTT
CASSLGGRSGELFF
>12|TRBJ2-7|few|NA|TRBV23-1
TGCGCCAGCAAAATAACGAGGAGAGAGCAGTACTTC
CASKITRREQYF
>16|TRBJ2-1|many|TRBD2|TRBV4-1
TGCGCCAGCAGCCAAGAGGCAAGCGGGGACTACAATGAGCAGTTCTTC
CASSQEASGDYNEQFF
>14|TRBJ1-5|many|NA|TRBV6-6
TGTGCCAGCAGTTACTCTGACAGCTCGGGGCCCCAGCATTTT
CASSYSDSSGPQHF
>17|TRBJ2-1|many|NA|TRBV28
TGTGCCAGCAGCGACCCTCTAGGGGGGGTGCCCTACAATGAGCAGTTCTTC
CASSDPLGGVPYNEQFF
>15|TRBJ2-3|many|TRBD2|TRBV4-1
TGCGCCAGCAGCCAAGTAGCGGGGGGGCCAGATACGCAGTATTTT
CASSQVAGGPDTQYF
>16|TRBJ2-1|many|TRBD2|TRBV7-2
TGTGCCAGCACCCGGGGGCTAGCGGGAGGGGTTAATGAGCAGTTCTTC
CASTRGLAGGVNEQFF
>14|TRBJ1-5|few|TRBD1|TRBV9
TGTGCCAGCAGCCCAGGGGGGGTGTTGGAGCCCCAGCATTTT
CASSPGGVLEPQHF